The following is a TCR beta chain sequence with its context. This receptor's antigen is unknown. No base quality values were provided; no much bigger clone lies one nucleotide off. CDR1 is given as SGHRS and CDR2 as YFSETQ, both from the germline V gene. After removal of 0 bases from V and 2 bases from J, the junction retains 1 base not matched to a gene. Measured from the cysteine to the phenylalanine, the CDR3 is 15 residues long. This entry keeps only the CDR3 DNA: 45 bases, framed from base 1. The source of the sample is a study of blood T cell repertoires in COVID-19 (TCRdb year 2020). About the full investigation: Samples from collaborators originated in the United States, Italy and Spain and spanned both the acute and convalescent phases of COVID-19. The material from the prospective study consisted of cDNA or gDNA derived from T cells, B-cell-depleted T cells, or PBMCs. Deeply sampled blood TCRbeta repertoires from subjects exposed to, actively infected with, or recovered from COVID-19 were included in the dataset. The repertoires were made available in a free public database intended to serve as a resource for research on the immune response to SARS-CoV-2. Samples were obtained from the ongoing ImmuneRACE study (first 160 participants) and from approximately 1,200 subjects provided by 6 global collaborators. The sample metadata nearly always contained a de-identified subject ID, COVID-19 status, age in years and sex. Where available, HLA class I and class II types were obtained from metadata supplied by the sample provider rather than from assay-based typing. What the work shows at the level of the full study, not this receptor alone: Clinical and demographic metadata were provided uncurated, with the amount varying by source and participant.

One collaborating source in Seattle enrolled patients while the patients were actively infected and followed the patients over time throughout the course of disease. Collaborating institutions collected whole blood in K2EDTA tubes following their own protocols. For TCRbeta analysis, collaborator samples were shipped as frozen whole blood, as isolated PBMCs, or as DNA extracted from either sample type. TCRbeta CDR3 regions were amplified from genomic DNA using the immunoSEQ Assay, a bias-controlled multiplex PCR. The original pipeline was this. The number of nucleated cells in each sample was estimated by amplification of reference gene primers within the assay. To quantify the absolute abundance of each unique TCRbeta CDR3 rearrangement, sequence reads were collapsed and filtered. For each sample, productive Simpson clonality was calculated as the square root of Simpson's diversity index across productive rearrangements. Here the immuneACCESS table is served through TCRdb, limited to in-frame sequences with V and J called. Missing clones are a known gap in these copies; in checked studies unresolved V genes cover under half, and the rest lacks a known reason. That table is the source of V, J and clone size, and D and trimming were worked out from the DNA. The sample profile shows about 200,000 clones; 90% to 95% of them were found once. The ten biggest clones cover about 0.8% of the sample.

Sequencing used peripheral blood. This receptor was identified in a man in his 60s with COVID-19, enrolled during active disease. The chain uses TRBV5-1 and TRBJ2-7; the junction holds 11 bases that match TRBD1. The CDR3: CASSLEGQGAYEQYF. The DNA is as follows: TGCGCCAGCAGCTTGGAGGGACAGGGGGCCTACGAGCAGTACTTC.